This TCR beta chain was sequenced in a study of blood T cells in healthy people across ages (dated by TCRdb to about 2015). In the study overall: In model experiments, template switching captured roughly one uniquely barcoded TCR beta cDNA molecule for every two T cells. Using deep sequencing normalized with unique cDNA molecular identifiers, the study measured how TCR beta repertoire diversity changes with age. Four age groups were formed from the donors: young (average about 17 years), middle-aged (approximately 40), aged (around 62) and long-lived (approximately 78). To avoid experimental bias, donors of different ages were distributed randomly across sequencing lanes. Using the same blood draw, the study looked at two additional independent replicas of 1 million unique cDNA reads for two donors, one aged 18 to 30 and the other aged 80 or older. General findings and caveats noted by the study authors: Observed TCR beta diversity per million T cells fell roughly linearly with age, and a significant reduction was already apparent by age around 44. Estimates of total diversity based on one million sequenced T cells were regarded as lower bounds and as underestimates. The CMV infection status of donors was not known, potentially confounding age-related changes in expanded clonotypes. Since profiling was done on bulk unsorted PBMCs, naive and antigen-experienced compartments could not be conclusively compared. The percentage of naive T cells measured by flow cytometry correlated strongly with observed TCR beta diversity. Compared with the aged group, the long-lived group had more naive CD4+ T cells, fewer expanded clones and increased TCR diversity, a pattern suggesting age selection.

The donors were around 39 Caucasian individuals from Russia, aged roughly 6 to 100 years, who were systemically healthy. Each donor gave about 9.7 milliliters of peripheral blood, drawn into EDTA-treated Vacutainer tubes. Ficoll-Paque density-gradient centrifugation was used to isolate PBMCs, with at least 7 million per sample. Total RNA was extracted from PBMCs with Trizol reagent, with at least 5 micrograms obtained per sample. For every donor, an aliquot of PBMCs went through flow cytometry to measure the percentages of naive CD45RAhigh/CD27high T cells. Details on this clonotype: Its antigen has not been determined. Per-base qualities were not stored, and no clone one base away is much larger.

Receptors were amplified or captured by 5' RACE. The data were produced on an Illumina HiSeq 2500. The second PCR ran for about 6 to 12 cycles and used a J-beta primer mix along with a sample-barcoded 5' primer. A template-switch 5' adaptor carrying 12 random nucleotides introduced a unique molecular identifier onto each TCR beta cDNA molecule. Each sample yielded at least 3 million CDR3-containing paired-end reads. First-strand cDNA was synthesized from all RNA with the Mint cDNA synthesis kit, primed by a TRBC-specific oligonucleotide. Following uracil-DNA glycosylase treatment, all cDNA underwent a first 18-cycle PCR with the universal primers M1SS and BC2_uni_R. The study's processing was this. For normalization, 1 million high-quality reads were randomly selected from each sample, with every read carrying a distinct molecular identifier. Instead of being binned into consensus sequences, reads that shared molecular identifiers were thrown out. MiTCR, run with a Q25 quality threshold and the strictest error-elimination algorithm, handled CDR3 identification, clonotype clustering and error correction. Lower-bound total TCR beta diversity was estimated with a nonparametric unseen species model using Euler transformation. TCRdb itself trimmed the public reads at Q25 with fastp, ran MiXCR and retained productive beta chains. Rows with a matching CDR3 protein are joined into one entry that keeps the most common DNA and genes. Here the V and J calls rest on TCRdb's processing, not on the authors' analysis. A total of approximately 850,000 distinct CDR3 sequences appear in this sample, more than 40% of them only once. The ten largest clones add up to around 21% of the sample.

Reading from cysteine to phenylalanine, the CDR3 counts 11 amino acids. CDR3 DNA only is kept here, 33 bases in frame from base 1. CDR1 and CDR2 are read off the germline V gene (reference sequence) as GTSNPN and SVGIG. The trim is 4 bases for V and 3 bases for J, with a gap of 6 bases between the germline ends. The receptor was isolated from a man aged 60 to 75 in good health. The V and J genes are TRBV30 and TRBJ1-1; a confident D gene designation cannot be given. Specimen: blood. The CDR3 region: CAWNGYTEAFF. The DNA is TGTGCCTGGAACGGGTACACTGAAGCTTTCTTT.